This record looks at one T cell receptor beta chain sequence and its context. What it recognizes is unknown. Trimming removed 9 bases from V and 4 bases from J; junction bases left unmatched: 5. The CDR3 is 14 residues long. In germline, CDR1 is MNHEY, CDR2 SMNVEV (reference sequence). This sample was included in a study of graft-versus-host responses after intestinal transplantation. Study-wide results and caveats: Recipient bone marrow held GvH clones, some seen earlier in ileum or blood.

Produced via immunoSEQ multiplex PCR; TCRdb's table is partial and in-frame only. This sample has about 92,000 clones; approximately 90% occur once, and the top ten carry 5% to 6.5%. The chain has TRBV27 and TRBJ1-6, with TRBD1 matching 8 bases. The sample here was unstimulated CD8+ T cells sorted from spleen or lymph node cells, taken before intestinal transplant. The receptor comes from a human donor who received an intestinal transplant. Here the CDR3 reads CASTGGEYNSPLHF. CDR3 bases: TGTGCCAGTACAGGGGGGGAGTATAATTCACCCCTCCACTTT.